Presented here are 3 T cell receptor delta chains from one specimen sequenced in a study of Vδ1+ human thymocytes. The antigens for these receptors are not known. Extracted RNA was reverse transcribed into cDNA. Multiplex PCR used pooled V-gene forward primers and a constant-region reverse primer to amplify CDR3s. TCRdb re-called the multiplex PCR reads via CATT. The sample yields around 56,000 delta-chain clones, about 16% seen once. The study, taken as a whole, reports: Thymic TRG and TRD repertoires appeared highly polyclonal, with Gaussian CDR3 length distributions.

Sequenced: Vdelta1+ gamma-delta thymocytes from the thymus. Subset indicated: FACS-sorted CD3+ TCRalphabeta- TCRVdelta1+ TCRVdelta2- thymocytes. These receptors came from a girl under three years old who had congenital heart surgery.

To note about this clone: The junction shows a germline mismatch at one end, possibly a read error. V is TRDV1 and J is TRDJ1; D not resolved. CDR1 and CDR2 from the germline V gene are TSWWSYY and QGS. This CDR3 comprises 18 residues. The CDR3 DNA is TGTGCCCTTGGATTAACTAACCGGCATGGTCCGTACACCGATAAACTCATCTTT. Translated: CALGLTNRHGPYTDKLIF.

This clone turned up a few times. The rearrangement uses TRDV1 and TRDJ1; maybe TRDD2 (6 bases). Trimming removed 0 bases from V and 0 bases from J, with 26 bases in between. CDR3 size: 21 residues. Germline CDR1 reads TSWWSYY; CDR2 reads QGS. The CDR3 sequence is CALGELKPSLERGAYTDKLIF. The CDR3 nucleotides are TGTGCTCTTGGGGAACTGAAACCTTCCCTCGAGAGGGGGGCCTACACCGATAAACTCATCTTT.

The V and J genes are TRDV1 and TRDJ1; 9 bases fit TRDD3. CDR1 is TSWWSYY, CDR2 QGS, per germline. Unmatched junction bases numbered 15, after V lost 4 bases and J lost 0 bases. The CDR3 sequence is 19 residues long. The CDR3 DNA follows: TGTGCTCTTGGGGGCCTTTCCTACCTGGGGGATGGGTACACCGATAAACTCATCTTT. The encoded protein is CALGGLSYLGDGYTDKLIF.